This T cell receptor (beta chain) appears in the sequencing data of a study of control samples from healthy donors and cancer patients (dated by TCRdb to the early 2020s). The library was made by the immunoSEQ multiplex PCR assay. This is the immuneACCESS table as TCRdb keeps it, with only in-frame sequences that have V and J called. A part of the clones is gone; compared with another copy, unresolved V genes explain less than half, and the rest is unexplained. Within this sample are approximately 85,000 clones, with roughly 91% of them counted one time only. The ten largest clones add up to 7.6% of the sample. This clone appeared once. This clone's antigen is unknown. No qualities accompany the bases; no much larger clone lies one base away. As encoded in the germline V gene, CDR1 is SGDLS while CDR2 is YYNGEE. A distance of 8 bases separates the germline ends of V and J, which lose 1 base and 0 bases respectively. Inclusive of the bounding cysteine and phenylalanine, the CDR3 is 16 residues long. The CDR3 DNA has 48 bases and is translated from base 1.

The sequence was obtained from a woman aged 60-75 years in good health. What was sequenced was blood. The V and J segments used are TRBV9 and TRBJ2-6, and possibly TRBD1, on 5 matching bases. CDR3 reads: CASSVRGDSGANVLTF. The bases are TGTGCCAGCAGCGTAAGGGGCGACTCTGGGGCCAACGTCCTGACTTTC.